The rows below give T cell receptor beta chains drawn from one sample of a study of response to subunit inactivated influenza vaccine. TCRdb processed the RT-PCR reads anew with MiXCR; each CDR3 protein has one entry. Altogether 550,000 to 800,000 distinct CDR3 sequences are present, 15% to 19% being singletons, with the ten largest covering approximately 10%. Sequencing was performed on PBMCs from blood, taken 11 to 12 days after vaccination. The receptors stem from a man aged 45-65 years who received an inactivated influenza vaccine. The CDR3 runs from the conserved cysteine through the conserved F or W. D genes are given only for firm matches. The size field is filled for only some rows; it gives once, few, many or a size class.

j_call: TRBJ1-2
d_call: .
clone_size: .
v_call: TRBV4-1
cdr3_aa: CASSQDFPGKSGYTF
cdr3_nt: TGCGCCAGCAGCCAAGATTTCCCGGGAAAGTCCGGCTACACCTTC

j_call: TRBJ2-5
d_call: TRBD2
clone_size: few
v_call: TRBV4-2
cdr3_aa: CASSQDKRGGQETQYF
cdr3_nt: TGTGCCAGCAGCCAAGATAAGCGGGGGGGCCAAGAGACCCAGTACTTC

j_call: TRBJ2-2
d_call: .
clone_size: .
v_call: TRBV5-1
cdr3_aa: CASSDGINTGELFF
cdr3_nt: TGCGCCAGCAGCGACGGAATTAACACCGGGGAGCTGTTTTTT

j_call: TRBJ1-1
d_call: .
clone_size: .
v_call: TRBV7-9
cdr3_aa: CASGPSAISTEAFF
cdr3_nt: TGTGCCAGCGGACCGTCAGCTATATCTACGGAAGCTTTCTTT

j_call: TRBJ2-1
d_call: .
clone_size: .
v_call: TRBV29-1
cdr3_aa: CSVEDPETSNEQFF
cdr3_nt: TGCAGCGTTGAAGACCCGGAGACTAGCAATGAGCAGTTCTTC

j_call: TRBJ1-2
d_call: .
clone_size: many
v_call: TRBV12-3/TRBV12-4
cdr3_aa: CASSLRAMWADYGYTF
cdr3_nt: TGTGCCAGCAGTTTAAGGGCAATGTGGGCGGACTATGGCTACACCTTC

j_call: TRBJ2-4
d_call: .
clone_size: few
v_call: TRBV28
cdr3_aa: CASSLSLGAKNIQYF
cdr3_nt: TGTGCCAGCAGTTTATCGTTAGGAGCCAAAAACATTCAGTACTTC

j_call: TRBJ2-1
d_call: TRBD1
clone_size: .
v_call: TRBV7-9
cdr3_aa: CASSFGTANNEQFF
cdr3_nt: TGTGCCAGCAGCTTCGGGACAGCTAACAATGAGCAGTTCTTC

j_call: TRBJ1-3
d_call: .
clone_size: many
v_call: TRBV28
cdr3_aa: CASITGGGSGNTIYF
cdr3_nt: TGTGCCAGCATTACCGGGGGCGGCTCTGGAAACACCATATATTTT

j_call: TRBJ2-7
d_call: TRBD2
clone_size: .
v_call: TRBV2
cdr3_aa: CASSEARFLLAGYEQYF
cdr3_nt: TGTGCCAGCAGTGAAGCGCGTTTTTTACTAGCGGGGTACGAGCAGTACTTC

j_call: TRBJ2-5
d_call: .
clone_size: .
v_call: TRBV6-1
cdr3_aa: CASSRLPEFWQETQYF
cdr3_nt: TGTGCCAGCAGTCGCCTCCCCGAATTTTGGCAAGAGACCCAGTACTTC

j_call: TRBJ2-7
d_call: TRBD2
clone_size: .
v_call: TRBV19
cdr3_aa: CASSYGTSGTGEQYF
cdr3_nt: TGTGCCAGTAGTTATGGGACTAGCGGGACCGGCGAGCAGTACTTC

j_call: TRBJ2-2
d_call: TRBD1
clone_size: few
v_call: TRBV5-1
cdr3_aa: CASSFRDSSTGELFF
cdr3_nt: TGCGCCAGCAGCTTCCGGGACAGCTCGACCGGGGAGCTGTTTTTT

j_call: TRBJ2-3
d_call: TRBD2
clone_size: .
v_call: TRBV20-1
cdr3_aa: CSAGSPLAGDSTDTQYF
cdr3_nt: TGCAGTGCTGGGTCCCCACTAGCGGGAGATAGCACAGATACGCAGTATTTT

j_call: TRBJ2-7
d_call: .
clone_size: .
v_call: TRBV20-1
cdr3_aa: CSAGYSAGNEQYF
cdr3_nt: TGCAGTGCAGGGTACTCCGCGGGCAACGAGCAGTACTTC

j_call: TRBJ2-3
d_call: TRBD2
clone_size: .
v_call: TRBV20-1
cdr3_aa: CSASLERGYTDTQYF
cdr3_nt: TGCAGTGCTAGTCTTGAGCGGGGCTACACAGATACGCAGTATTTT

j_call: TRBJ2-7
d_call: .
clone_size: .
v_call: TRBV5-1
cdr3_aa: CASSSHTYEQYF
cdr3_nt: TGCGCCAGCAGTTCCCATACCTACGAGCAGTACTTC

j_call: TRBJ1-5
d_call: .
clone_size: few
v_call: TRBV9
cdr3_aa: CASSAGGNQPQHF
cdr3_nt: TGTGCCAGCAGTGCAGGGGGCAATCAGCCCCAGCATTTT

j_call: TRBJ2-1
d_call: .
clone_size: many
v_call: TRBV7-9
cdr3_aa: CASSTFPGVAYNEQFF
cdr3_nt: TGTGCCAGCAGTACTTTCCCGGGAGTTGCCTACAATGAGCAGTTCTTC

j_call: TRBJ1-4
d_call: .
clone_size: .
v_call: TRBV12-3/TRBV12-4
cdr3_aa: CASCGGAGEKLFF
cdr3_nt: TGTGCCAGCTGTGGTGGGGCGGGTGAAAAACTGTTTTTT

j_call: TRBJ1-1
d_call: .
clone_size: .
v_call: TRBV11-2
cdr3_aa: CASSLSRAYTEAFF
cdr3_nt: TGTGCCAGCAGCCTCTCCCGGGCGTATACTGAAGCTTTCTTT

j_call: TRBJ2-7
d_call: TRBD1
clone_size: few
v_call: TRBV7-2
cdr3_aa: CASSIQGVGTYEQYF
cdr3_nt: TGTGCCAGCAGCATCCAGGGGGTGGGAACCTACGAGCAGTACTTC

j_call: TRBJ2-3
d_call: .
clone_size: many
v_call: TRBV20-1
cdr3_aa: CSAGIGTDTQYF
cdr3_nt: TGCAGTGCTGGGATCGGGACAGATACGCAGTATTTT

j_call: TRBJ2-3
d_call: .
clone_size: few
v_call: TRBV4-3
cdr3_aa: CASSQVGGYTDTQYF
cdr3_nt: TGCGCCAGCAGCCAAGTTGGTGGGTACACAGATACGCAGTATTTT

j_call: TRBJ2-1
d_call: TRBD1
clone_size: few
v_call: TRBV29-1
cdr3_aa: CSVGQGSGSNEQFF
cdr3_nt: TGCAGCGTTGGACAGGGGTCGGGATCTAATGAGCAGTTCTTC

j_call: TRBJ2-5
d_call: .
clone_size: few
v_call: TRBV28
cdr3_aa: CASSSYEETQYF
cdr3_nt: TGTGCCAGCAGTTCTTATGAGGAGACCCAGTACTTC

j_call: TRBJ2-7
d_call: .
clone_size: few
v_call: TRBV9
cdr3_aa: CASSVDRASFYEQYF
cdr3_nt: TGTGCCAGCAGCGTAGACAGGGCCAGTTTCTACGAGCAGTACTTC